This passage covers 25 T cell receptor beta chains from one sample sequenced in a study of early T cells in non-severe SARS-CoV-2 infection (dated by TCRdb to the early 2020s). Libraries came from 5' RACE. Sequenced on a NextSeq 500. The raw public data were reprocessed by TCRdb itself: fastp quality trimming at Q25, MiXCR clonotype calling, in-frame beta chains only. One record per CDR3 amino acid sequence lists the most common genes and DNA. The table for this sample lists 50,000 to 65,000 distinct CDR3 sequences; approximately 12% of them were counted only once. Around 1.4% of the sample is taken by the ten largest. Sequenced input: whole blood. The receptors originated from an adult who was a healthcare worker with PCR-confirmed SARS-CoV-2 infection or an uninfected control (not recorded which).

A few counts support this clonotype. The chain carries TRBV6-5 and TRBJ1-1; D not resolved. The V end was cut by 4 bases, the J end by 5 bases, with 8 bases between. CDR1 MNHEY and CDR2 SVGAGI come from the germline V gene. The CDR3 totals 12 residues. CDR3 nucleotides: TGTGCCAGCAGTTTCAAGGGAACTGAAGCTTTCTTT. Protein: CASSFKGTEAFF.

The chain employs TRBV29-1 and TRBJ2-3; D gene unclear. Germline CDR1 reads SQVTM; CDR2 reads ANQGSEA. The CDR3 has 10 residues. Trimming left V 4 bases short and J 5 bases short, with 4 bases between. This CDR3 reads CSVAQDTQYF. CDR3 DNA sequence: TGCAGCGTTGCCCAAGATACGCAGTATTTT.

The chain couples TRBV11-2 to TRBJ2-7; 7 nucleotides agree with TRBD2. V lost 0 bases to trimming and J lost 0 bases; unmatched junction nucleotides: 2. This CDR3 spans 15 amino acids. Germline values: CDR1 SGHAT, CDR2 FQNNGV. The CDR3 DNA reads as TGTGCCAGCAGCTTAGAGGGGGGGAGCTCCTACGAGCAGTACTTC. Translating it yields CASSLEGGSSYEQYF.

The V gene is TRBV7-2, the J gene TRBJ2-5; 8 nucleotides agree with TRBD2. Germline trimming cut 0 bases from V and 1 base from J; bases unmatched to any gene: 4. The V gene's germline CDR1 is SGHTA and CDR2 FQGNSA. The CDR3 consists of 16 residues. DNA of the CDR3: TGTGCCAGCAGCTTAGCCAGCGGGGGAGGCCAAGAGACCCAGTACTTC. Translating it yields CASSLASGGGQETQYF.

The chain employs TRBV14 and TRBJ2-6; D ambiguous. Trimming pared 4 bases from V and 0 bases from J, leaving 16 bases between. Germline assignment: CDR1 SGHDN and CDR2 FVKESK. This CDR3 comprises 18 residues. The DNA of the CDR3 is TGTGCCAGCAGCCCCCGGTTGGGGATGGGCTCTGGGGCCAACGTCCTGACTTTC. This sequence encodes CASSPRLGMGSGANVLTF. Complete variable domain (other parts from reference TRBV14 and TRBJ2-6): EAGVTQFPSHSVIEKGQTVTLRCDPISGHDNLYWYRRVMGKEIKFLLHFVKESKQDESGMPNNRFLAERTGGTYSTLKVQPAELEDSGVYFCASSPRLGMGSGANVLTFGAGSRLTVL.

This clonotype has only a few counts. The chain has TRBV5-6 and TRBJ1-2; D is uncertain. Trimming took 1 base from V and 3 from J, leaving 10 bases between them. This CDR3 has 14 amino acids. Germline CDR1 SGHDT, CDR2 YYEEEE. The CDR3 protein is CASSLPGVDYGYTF. The CDR3 region has the DNA TGTGCCAGCAGCTTGCCAGGTGTGGACTATGGCTACACCTTC.

This clonotype was counted many times. The chain carries TRBV27 and TRBJ2-3, with unresolved D. CDR1 is MNHEY, CDR2 SMNVEV, per germline (reference sequence). The V end lost 7 bases, the J end lost 1 base, and 9 bases lay between the germline ends. The length of the CDR3 is 13 residues. The CDR3 reads CASTFIGTDTQYF. CDR3 coding DNA: TGTGCCAGCACTTTTATAGGCACAGATACGCAGTATTTT.

This clonotype was seen at least ten times. The CDR3 DNA sequence: TGTGCCAGCAGTGTGCAGGGGCCTAGCAATGAGCAGTTCTTC. Amino acid sequence: CASSVQGPSNEQFF. The V gene is TRBV2, the J gene TRBJ2-1; TRBD1 is a possible D gene (6 bases). There are 14 residues in the CDR3. V lost 4 bases to trimming and J lost 6 bases, with 13 bases between them. The V gene's germline CDR1 is SNHLY and CDR2 FYNNEI.

Regarding this clonotype: A much larger clone differs by one base, so this may be a read error. The chain couples TRBV7-6 to TRBJ2-1; the D call may be TRBD1 or TRBD2 (5 bases each). Looked up from germline, CDR1 is SGHVS and CDR2 is FNYEAQ. The CDR3 consists of 15 residues. Trimming took 5 bases from V and 7 from J, leaving 18 bases between them. This CDR3 is CASSTHLGTLNEQFF. Written as DNA, the CDR3 is TGTGCCAGCAGCACCCACTTGGGGACGTTAAATGAGCAGTTCTTC.

Many counts were recorded for this clonotype. The genes are TRBV2 and TRBJ2-1; TRBD2 aligns across 9 bases. The junction had 5 bases not matched to a gene; V was cut back by 3 bases and J by 5 bases. The CDR3 consists of 15 residues. CDR1 is SNHLY, CDR2 FYNNEI, per germline. As DNA, the CDR3 is TGTGCCAGCAGTGATCCGGGACTAGCCCACAATGAGCAGTTCTTC. It translates to CASSDPGLAHNEQFF. The full variable domain, its missing parts supplied by reference TRBV2 and TRBJ2-1, is EPEVTQTPSHQVTQMGQEVILRCVPISNHLYFYWYRQILGQKVEFLVSFYNNEISEKSEIFDDQFSVERPDGSNFTLKIRSTKLEDSAMYFCASSDPGLAHNEQFFGPGTRLTVL.

The chain joins TRBV13 to TRBJ2-1; TRBD2 matches 12 bases. Germline CDR1 PRHDT, CDR2 FYEKMQ (reference sequence). Trimming removed 3 bases from V and 7 bases from J; junction bases left unmatched: 7. This CDR3 spans 16 amino acids. In DNA form, the CDR3 reads TGTGCCAGCAGCTTCCCTAGCGGGGGGGACCGGAATGAGCAGTTCTTC. Residues: CASSFPSGGDRNEQFF. Full variable domain (remainder filled in from reference TRBV13 and TRBJ2-1): AAGVIQSPRHLIKEKRETATLKCYPIPRHDTVYWYQQGPGQDPQFLISFYEKMQSDKGSIPDRFSAQQFSDYHSELNMSSLELGDSALYFCASSFPSGGDRNEQFFGPGTRLTVL.

The chain has TRBV6-6 and TRBJ1-5, with 7 bases that match TRBD1. Trimming at V came to 7 bases and at J to 1 base, leaving 13 bases not matched to a gene. The CDR3 has 17 residues. CDR1 is MNHNY, CDR2 SVGAGI, per germline (reference sequence). CDR3 coding DNA: TGTGCCAGCAAGGTAGCCAAACAGGGGAGAAGCAATCAGCCCCAGCATTTT. This codes for CASKVAKQGRSNQPQHF.

The V call is TRBV5-6, the J call TRBJ2-1; 7 bases map to TRBD2. Germline assignment: CDR1 SGHDT and CDR2 YYEEEE. V was clipped by 3 bases and J by 0 bases; unmatched bases: 3. The CDR3 has 15 residues. The CDR3 protein is CASSWEGISYNEQFF. The CDR3 DNA follows: TGTGCCAGCAGCTGGGAGGGTATCTCCTACAATGAGCAGTTCTTC.

CDR3 residues: CASSYSVAARNTIYF. The CDR3 DNA follows: TGTGCCAGCAGTTACTCGGTGGCAGCCCGAAACACCATATATTTT. This chain uses TRBV6-5 with TRBJ1-3; D remains ambiguous. CDR1 and CDR2 from the germline V gene are MNHEY and SVGAGI. Trimming removed 0 bases from V and 5 bases from J, with 11 bases in between. The CDR3 length is 15 residues.

In its sample, this clonotype was seen many times. V and J are TRBV19 and TRBJ2-1, with TRBD2 matching 9 bases. V gave up 7 bases and J gave up 9 bases; unmatched junction bases: 16. The CDR3 spans 16 residues. Germline V gene sequence: CDR1 LNHDA, CDR2 SQIVND (reference sequence). This CDR3 is CASTPSGRGGLGEQFF. CDR3 DNA: TGTGCCAGTACACCAAGCGGGCGGGGGGGCCTAGGTGAGCAGTTCTTC.

This clonotype was recorded only once. Just one base apart from a much larger clone, this may be a read error. The rearrangement uses TRBV12-3 or TRBV12-4 and TRBJ1-2; D unresolved. The CDR3 extends over 14 amino acids. The CDR3 sequence is CANSLERFIYGYTF. In DNA, the CDR3 is TGTGCCAACAGTTTAGAACGGTTCATCTATGGCTACACCTTC.

A few counts support this clonotype. This chain uses TRBV7-2 with TRBJ2-7, with 7 bases matching TRBD2. The germline gives CDR1 SGHTA, CDR2 FQGNSA. This CDR3 is 13 amino acids long. V dropped 1 base and J dropped 4; count of bases not matched to a gene: 1. The CDR3 nucleotides read TGTGCCAGCAGCTTAGGCGGGGGATACGAGCAGTACTTC. Translating gives CASSLGGGYEQYF. Full variable domain (remainder filled in from reference TRBV7-2 and TRBJ2-7): GAGVSQSPSNKVTEKGKDVELRCDPISGHTALYWYRQSLGQGLEFLIYFQGNSAPDKSGLPSDRFSAERTGGSVSTLTIQRTQQEDSAVYLCASSLGGGYEQYFGPGTRLTVT.

This clonotype occurred a few times. The chain combines TRBV19 with TRBJ2-5; TRBD2 agrees at 9 bases. After removal of 4 bases from V and 7 bases from J, the junction contained 7 bases not matched to a gene. CDR1 LNHDA and CDR2 SQIVND come from the germline V gene (reference sequence). The CDR3 loop spans 14 amino acids. Here the CDR3 DNA reads TGTGCCAGTAGTACCCAGCGGGGGGTACTGACCCAGTACTTC. Protein: CASSTQRGVLTQYF.

CDR3 DNA sequence: TGCGCCAGCAGCACTGACACGCAAAATGGAAACACCATATATTTT. It codes for CASSTDTQNGNTIYF. This rearrangement joins TRBV4-1 to TRBJ1-3; no firm D call. Trimming stripped 5 bases from V and 3 bases from J, with 14 bases between. CDR1 MGHRA and CDR2 YSYEKL come from the germline V gene. The CDR3 runs 15 residues.

The rearrangement links TRBV3-1 to TRBJ1-1; D is unresolved. Trimming pared 4 bases from V and 4 bases from J, leaving 16 bases between. This CDR3 has 15 amino acids. Germline V gene sequence: CDR1 LGHDT, CDR2 YNNKEL (reference sequence). The CDR3 DNA sequence: TGTGCCAGCAGCCCTCTCGGGAGGGCTGGCACTGAAGCTTTCTTT. Translating it yields CASSPLGRAGTEAFF.

This clonotype has a handful of counts. The chain recombines TRBV2 with TRBJ2-3; 11 bases are a match to TRBD2. The CDR3 length is 15 residues. Per the germline V gene, CDR1 is SNHLY and CDR2 is FYNNEI. The junction had 5 bases not matched to a gene; V was cut back by 8 bases and J by 1 base. CDR3 loop: CASESSGGRTDTQYF. CDR3 bases: TGTGCCAGCGAGTCTAGCGGGGGGCGCACAGATACGCAGTATTTT.

This clonotype has ten or more counts. The genes are TRBV7-4 and TRBJ2-7; TRBD2 agrees at 11 bases. The junction had 6 bases not matched to a gene; V was cut back by 1 base and J by 1 base. Germline loops: CDR1 SGHVT, CDR2 SQSDAQ. The CDR3 totals 17 residues. CDR3 region: CASSLGGLAVSSYEQYF. The CDR3 DNA is TGTGCCAGCAGCTTAGGGGGACTAGCGGTATCTTCCTACGAGCAGTACTTC.

This clonotype was counted at least ten times. This chain uses TRBV18 with TRBJ1-5, with 7 nucleotides matching TRBD1. V was clipped by 1 base and J by 3 bases; unmatched bases: 3. The germline V gene has CDR1 KGHSH and CDR2 LQKENI. This CDR3 has 15 residues. CDR3: CASSPQGATNQPQHF. As DNA, the CDR3 is TGTGCCAGCTCACCACAGGGGGCAACCAATCAGCCCCAGCATTTT.

This clonotype was counted ten times or more. This CDR3 is CAWSPGQAQTLQFF. CDR3 in DNA: TGTGCCTGGAGTCCGGGACAGGCCCAAACATTACAGTTCTTC. The chain employs TRBV30 and TRBJ2-1; 8 nucleotides match TRBD1. This CDR3 region has 14 residues. V was clipped by 2 bases and J by 13 bases; unmatched bases: 13. Germline CDR1 and CDR2: GTSNPN and SVGIG (reference sequence).

This clonotype appeared a few times. V gene TRBV9 combines with J gene TRBJ2-1; perhaps TRBD2 as D (6 bases). V lost 0 bases to trimming and J lost 4 bases, with 11 bases between them. Per the germline V gene, CDR1 is SGDLS and CDR2 is YYNGEE. This CDR3 is 15 amino acids long. CDR3 sequence: CASSVVGGGYNEQFF. The CDR3 DNA follows: TGTGCCAGCAGCGTAGTAGGCGGAGGGTACAATGAGCAGTTCTTC.